This TCR beta chain was identified during a study of a mutant IDH1 vaccine in newly diagnosed glioma. Time point denoted: baseline, week 1 (first vaccination visit). The treatment was: pre-vaccination baseline after standard-of-care therapy. The protocol was immunoSEQ multiplex PCR, while the TCRdb copy is restricted to in-frame clones and leaves out a portion. This repertoire shows around 15,000 clones, around four fifths found once; its top ten account for approximately 11%. The source of this sequence is a man aged 35 to 55 with glioma. This material consisted of PBMCs, taken from a glioma patient treated with radiotherapy, temozolomide or both.

For the CDR3, the DNA is TGCGCCAGCAGTGCACTTAGCGGGAGCGCCGGGTCTGAGCAGTTCTTC. It translates to CASSALSGSAGSEQFF. The rearrangement joins TRBV10-2 to TRBJ2-1; TRBD2 matches at 9 bases. The CDR3 runs 16 residues. Per germline, CDR1 WSHSY and CDR2 SAAADI. Trimming removed 4 bases from V and 9 bases from J; junction bases left unmatched: 13.